These 11 T cell receptor beta chains were all obtained from the same sample, sequenced in a study of cytomegalovirus exposure and HLA in healthy donors. Researchers ran the PCR with 60 Vbeta and 13 Jbeta primers. Assay used: immunoSEQ multiplex PCR; TCRdb lists only in-frame clones, some missing. The sample holds fewer than 95,000 clones; 60% to 75% are singletons and the top ten take about 16%. The sample consisted of PBMCs. The receptors were sampled from a woman aged 40 to 50 in good health and CMV-seropositive.

This rearrangement joins TRBV2 to TRBJ1-5; 7 bases match TRBD1. The V and J ends lost 8 bases and 4 bases, in that order; junction bases with no gene match: 5. CDR1 SNHLY and CDR2 FYNNEI come from the germline V gene. This CDR3 has 13 amino acids. The CDR3 spells CASGTVVNQPQHF. The CDR3, as DNA: TGTGCCAGCGGGACAGTTGTTAATCAGCCCCAGCATTTT.

This sequence joins TRBV2 and TRBJ2-7; TRBD1 matches at 7 bases. The CDR3 is made up of 14 amino acids. V lost 6 bases and J lost 3; bases outside the gene matches: 8. The germline CDR1 and CDR2 sequences are SNHLY and FYNNEI. CDR3 DNA: TGTGCCAGCAGCAACAGGGACAGATTCTACGAGCAGTACTTC. Amino acid sequence: CASSNRDRFYEQYF.

This rearrangement joins TRBV7-2 to TRBJ1-1; D not certain. There are 13 residues in the CDR3. CDR1 and CDR2 (germline): SGHTA, FQGNSA. Trimming took off 3 bases at V and 7 bases at J, with 12 bases between the two ends. CDR3 nucleotide sequence: TGTGCCAGCAGCTTGGAGGCCGGACTTGAAGCTTTCTTT. Translating it yields CASSLEAGLEAFF.

The rearrangement joins TRBV19 to TRBJ1-4, with D possibly matching TRBD1 (5 bases). The CDR3 length is 15 residues. The germline V and J ends were trimmed by 5 bases and 5 bases, with 15 bases remaining between them. Germline values: CDR1 LNHDA, CDR2 SQIVND (reference sequence). In DNA form, the CDR3 reads TGTGCCAGTAGTCCGCCTACAGGACGGAATGAAAAACTGTTTTTT. It yields the protein CASSPPTGRNEKLFF.

V gene TRBV6-5 combines with J gene TRBJ1-5; D gene uncertain. V dropped 4 bases and J dropped 0 bases, with 7 bases sitting between them. The CDR3 contains 14 residues. CDR1 is MNHEY and CDR2 is SVGAGI in the germline V gene. CDR3 in amino acids: CASSFQNSNQPQHF. CDR3 DNA sequence: TGTGCCAGCAGTTTCCAGAATAGCAATCAGCCCCAGCATTTT.

DNA of the CDR3: TGCGCCAGCAGATACGGGACTAGCGGGGGCTCCCGCTACGAGCAGTACTTC. It encodes CASRYGTSGGSRYEQYF. The chain employs TRBV5-1 and TRBJ2-7; TRBD2 matches 14 bases. Unmatched junction bases numbered 10, after V lost 5 bases and J lost 3 bases. The CDR3 has 17 amino acids. CDR1 is SGHRS, CDR2 YFSETQ, per germline.

The chain links TRBV9 to TRBJ2-3; 11 bases match TRBD2. Germline CDR1 is SGDLS and CDR2 is YYNGEE. The V and J ends lost 3 bases and 0 bases, in that order; junction bases with no gene match: 0. The CDR3 covers 15 residues. The CDR3 loop is CASSGLAGSTDTQYF. The CDR3 nucleotides are TGTGCCAGCAGCGGACTAGCGGGGAGCACAGATACGCAGTATTTT.

V and J are TRBV7-9 and TRBJ1-2; D may be TRBD1 (5 bases). The germline gives CDR1 SEHNR, CDR2 FQNEAQ (reference sequence). The CDR3 runs 13 residues. Trimming stripped 8 bases from V and 4 bases from J, with 14 bases between. The CDR3: CASYLQGSYGYTF. CDR3 DNA: TGTGCCAGCTATCTGCAGGGATCCTATGGCTACACCTTC. The entire variable domain, with the rest obtained from reference TRBV7-9 and TRBJ1-2, is as follows: DTGVSQNPRHKITKRGQNVTFRCDPISEHNRLYWYRQTLGQGPEFLTYFQNEAQLEKSRLLSDRFSAERPKGSFSTLEIQRTEQGDSAMYLCASYLQGSYGYTFGSGTRLTVV.

The chain links TRBV28 to TRBJ1-1; maybe TRBD1 (6 bases). CDR3 length equals 13 residues. V lost 11 bases and J 0 bases, leaving 13 bases between the germline ends. Germline loops: CDR1 MDHEN, CDR2 SYDVKM. CDR3 DNA sequence: TGTGCCGTTGATAGGGGGATGAACACTGAAGCTTTCTTT. As protein: CAVDRGMNTEAFF.

This chain connects TRBV6-6 to TRBJ1-3, with 7 positions matching TRBD1. This CDR3 comprises 16 residues. CDR1 and CDR2 from the germline V gene are MNHNY and SVGAGI (reference sequence). V lost 5 bases to trimming and J lost 0 bases; unmatched junction nucleotides: 7. The CDR3 DNA sequence: TGTGCCAGCAGTAATCCGGGACAGAGCTCTGGAAACACCATATATTTT. Translated: CASSNPGQSSGNTIYF.

V is TRBV20-1 and J is TRBJ2-7, with TRBD1 matching 7 bases. The CDR3 totals 11 residues. The ends lost 6 bases at V and 3 bases at J; junction bases unmatched: 2. The V gene's germline CDR1 is DFQATT and CDR2 SNEGSKA (reference sequence). The CDR3 DNA follows: TGCAGTGCGGGGGACAGCTACGAGCAGTACTTC. Amino acids: CSAGDSYEQYF.